This T cell receptor beta chain was observed in a study of technical replicates of blood from a few donors. Germline trimming cut 8 bases from V and 4 bases from J; bases unmatched to any gene: 11. CDR1 and CDR2 from the germline V gene are MNHEY and SMNVEV (reference sequence). The CDR3 consists of 16 residues. Clones were read by immunoSEQ multiplex PCR, and TCRdb kept only the in-frame ones, dropping some. The sample yields 80,000 to 85,000 clones, over 75% seen once. The sample comprised T cells isolated from PBMCs. The chain recombines TRBV27 with TRBJ1-1; 12 bases match TRBD1. The origin of this receptor is a human donor in good health. Here the CDR3 reads CASGDRGLLLTTEAFF. The CDR3 bases are TGTGCCAGCGGGGACAGGGGGCTGCTATTAACCACTGAAGCTTTCTTT.